The 2 T cell receptor beta chains given below trace back to one sample, sequenced in a study of cytomegalovirus exposure and HLA in healthy donors. The PCR used 60 Vbeta and 13 Jbeta primers. Assay used: immunoSEQ multiplex PCR; TCRdb lists only in-frame clones, some missing. The table includes around 100,000 clones, about 75% detected once. Sequencing was performed on PBMCs. The receptor set was obtained from a man aged 60 to 69 in good health and CMV-seropositive.

V gene TRBV7-7 combines with J gene TRBJ2-5; maybe TRBD1 (5 bases). CDR3 length: 14 amino acids. The germline V gene encodes CDR1 SSHAT and CDR2 FNYEAQ (reference sequence). Trimming took 4 bases from V and 4 from J, leaving 13 bases between them. Written as DNA, the CDR3 is TGTGCCAGCAGCTCGACCATAGGGGCAGAGACCCAGTACTTC. It translates to CASSSTIGAETQYF. Together with reference TRBV7-7 and TRBJ2-5, the CDR3 gives the full variable domain: GAGVSQSPRYKVTKRGQDVTLRCDPISSHATLYWYQQALGQGPEFLTYFNYEAQPDKSGLPSDRFSAERPEGSISTLTIQRTEQRDSAMYRCASSSTIGAETQYFGPGTRLLVL.

The V and J genes are TRBV11-2 and TRBJ2-7, with D perhaps TRBD1 (5 bases). This CDR3 contains 14 residues. V shed 3 bases and J shed 1 base, with 10 bases lying between them. In germline, CDR1 is SGHAT, CDR2 FQNNGV. CDR3 sequence: CASSFSRQSYEQYF. The CDR3 coding sequence is TGTGCCAGCAGCTTCTCTCGACAGTCCTACGAGCAGTACTTC.